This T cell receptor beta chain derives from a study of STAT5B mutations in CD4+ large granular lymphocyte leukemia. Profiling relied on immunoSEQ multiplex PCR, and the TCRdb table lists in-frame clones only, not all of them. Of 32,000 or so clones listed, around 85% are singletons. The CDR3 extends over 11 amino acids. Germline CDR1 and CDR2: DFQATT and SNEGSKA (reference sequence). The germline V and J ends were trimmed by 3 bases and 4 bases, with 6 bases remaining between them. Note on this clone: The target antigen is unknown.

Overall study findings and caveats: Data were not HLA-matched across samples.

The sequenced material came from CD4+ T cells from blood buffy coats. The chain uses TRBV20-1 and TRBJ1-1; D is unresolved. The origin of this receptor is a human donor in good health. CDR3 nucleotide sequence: TGCAGTGCTAGCGTGTCCACTGAAGCTTTCTTT. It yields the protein CSASVSTEAFF.